One sample yielded the 32 T cell receptor beta chains listed below, sequenced in a study of blood T cell repertoires in COVID-19. TCRdb keeps only in-frame clones here, not all; method: immunoSEQ multiplex PCR. The sample includes about 220,000 clones, over 75% seen only once; the top ten take roughly 3.7%. Sequenced input: PBMCs or T cells enriched from blood (not recorded which). These receptors came from a woman younger than 35 in a cohort exposed to, infected with or recovered from COVID-19 (not recorded which).

This clone was found once. V is TRBV6-5 and J is TRBJ1-2; the D is unclear. The germline V and J ends were trimmed by 0 bases and 3 bases, with 8 bases remaining between them. CDR3 length: 14 amino acids. Germline lookup yields CDR1 MNHEY and CDR2 SVGAGI. The CDR3 loop is CASSYSPGDYGYTF. In DNA form, the CDR3 reads TGTGCCAGCAGTTACTCCCCGGGTGACTATGGCTACACCTTC.

This rearrangement joins TRBV11-3 to TRBJ2-5; TRBD2 might be the D (5 bases). Trimming left V 3 bases short and J 0 bases short, with 5 bases between. Germline CDR1 and CDR2: SGHNT and YENEEA. The CDR3 has 13 residues. The chain's CDR3 is CASSFGDQETQYF. CDR3 nucleotides: TGTGCCAGCAGCTTCGGGGACCAAGAGACCCAGTACTTC.

V and J are TRBV18 and TRBJ2-2, with D tentatively TRBD2 (6 bases). The CDR3 covers 18 residues. Trimming removed 1 base from V and 0 bases from J, with 15 bases in between. Per the germline V gene, CDR1 is KGHSH and CDR2 is LQKENI. CDR3 DNA sequence: TGTGCCAGCTCACCACAACAGTTACTAGCTGCGAACACCGGGGAGCTGTTTTTT. Translation: CASSPQQLLAANTGELFF.

J is TRBJ2-7 and V is TRBV9; maybe TRBD1 (6 bases). V was clipped by 3 bases and J by 6 bases, with 10 bases between them. Germline CDR1 SGDLS, CDR2 YYNGEE. This CDR3 has 12 amino acids. The CDR3 nucleotides read TGTGCCAGCAGCGCGCAGGGGACCGAGCAGTACTTC. The encoded protein is CASSAQGTEQYF. Filled out from reference TRBV9 and TRBJ2-7, the complete variable domain reads DSGVTQTPKHLITATGQRVTLRCSPRSGDLSVYWYQQSLDQGLQFLIQYYNGEERAKGNILERFSAQQFPDLHSELNLSSLELGDSALYFCASSAQGTEQYFGPGTRLTVT.

The J gene is TRBJ2-3, the V gene TRBV11-2; D is unresolved. In germline, CDR1 is SGHAT, CDR2 FQNNGV. This CDR3 comprises 14 residues. Trimming pared 5 bases from V and 4 bases from J, leaving 13 bases between. CDR3 DNA sequence: TGTGCCAGCAGCCCCCGTAGCTATTCAGATACGCAGTATTTT. This translates into CASSPRSYSDTQYF.

This clone was counted only a few times. CDR3 residues: CAMGQGAYGELFF. CDR3 nucleotide sequence: TGTGCCATGGGACAGGGGGCTTACGGGGAGCTGTTTTTT. The chain employs TRBV2 and TRBJ2-2; 12 positions agree with TRBD1. This CDR3 is built from 13 residues. Trimming at V came to 10 bases and at J to 7 bases, leaving 4 bases not matched to a gene. The germline V gene encodes CDR1 SNHLY and CDR2 FYNNEI.

This sequence joins TRBV5-1 and TRBJ1-1; 8 bases are shared with TRBD1. This CDR3 spans 15 amino acids. The ends lost 0 bases at V and 4 bases at J; junction bases unmatched: 5. Germline V gene lookup returns CDR1 SGHRS and CDR2 YFSETQ. DNA for the CDR3: TGCGCCAGCAGCTTGGGACAGGGGCATGTCACTGAAGCTTTCTTT. This gives the protein CASSLGQGHVTEAFF.

This chain links TRBV9 with TRBJ2-1; D is unresolved. CDR3 length: 12 amino acids. The germline V gene has CDR1 SGDLS and CDR2 YYNGEE. Trimming cost V 0 bases and J 9 bases, with 7 bases left between them. The CDR3, as DNA: TGTGCCAGCAGCGTAGATAGAGGTGAGCAGTTCTTC. Translating it yields CASSVDRGEQFF.

The rearrangement links TRBV5-5 to TRBJ2-5, with 9 bases fitting TRBD1. The CDR3 has 14 residues. Trimming took 5 bases from V and 5 from J; bases not matched to a gene: 7. Germline V gene sequence: CDR1 SGHKS, CDR2 YYEKEE (reference sequence). CDR3 loop: CASSPGQGWETQYF. The DNA of the CDR3 is TGTGCCAGCAGTCCGGGACAGGGATGGGAGACCCAGTACTTC. The whole variable domain, filled in from reference TRBV5-5 and TRBJ2-5, reads DAGVTQSPTHLIKTRGQQVTLRCSPISGHKSVSWYQQVLGQGPQFIFQYYEKEERGRGNFPDRFSARQFPNYSSELNVNALLLGDSALYLCASSPGQGWETQYFGPGTRLLVL.

The chain carries TRBV23-1 and TRBJ2-1; a weak D match, TRBD1 (6 bases). TRBV23-1 is labeled an ORF, and its function is uncertain. Trimming removed 8 bases from V and 3 bases from J, with 17 bases in between. This CDR3 is built from 15 residues. The CDR3 loop reads CASGSTGPNYNEQFF. In nucleotides, the CDR3 is TGCGCCAGCGGCTCTACAGGGCCGAACTACAATGAGCAGTTCTTC.

The sample holds many counts of this clone. The CDR3 DNA sequence: TGTGCCAGCAGCTTAGCTAAGACGGGAGGGCCCGGCTCCTACGAGCAGTACTTC. Translation: CASSLAKTGGPGSYEQYF. The V gene is TRBV11-3, the J gene TRBJ2-7, with 8 bases aligning to TRBD2. The CDR3 spans 18 residues. Looked up from germline, CDR1 is SGHNT and CDR2 is YENEEA. J was trimmed by 0 bases and V by 1 base; bases with no gene match: 11.

The V and J genes are TRBV4-2 and TRBJ2-2; 12 nucleotides agree with TRBD2. From germline, CDR1 is LGHNA and CDR2 YNFKEQ. CDR3 length: 17 amino acids. Trimming took 0 bases from V and 6 from J; bases not matched to a gene: 5. CDR3 loop: CASSQDPSGRVSGELFF. The CDR3 region has the DNA TGTGCCAGCAGCCAAGACCCTAGCGGGAGGGTATCCGGGGAGCTGTTTTTT.

The chain combines TRBV4-1 with TRBJ2-1; no clear D gene. Per the germline V gene, CDR1 is MGHRA and CDR2 is YSYEKL. The CDR3 runs to 11 residues. V shed 3 bases and J shed 8 bases, with 5 bases lying between them. The CDR3 nucleotides are TGCGCCAGCAGCCAGGTAGATGAGCAGTTCTTC. This encodes CASSQVDEQFF.

This clone was seen many times. The chain links TRBV5-5 to TRBJ1-1; D unresolved. Germline CDR1 SGHKS, CDR2 YYEKEE (reference sequence). V dropped 8 bases and J dropped 4 bases, with 12 bases sitting between them. This CDR3 is 12 amino acids long. The CDR3 is CASYWGGTEAFF. DNA of the CDR3: TGTGCCAGTTATTGGGGAGGCACTGAAGCTTTCTTT.

The rearrangement links TRBV24-1 to TRBJ2-6, with TRBD1 matching 7 bases. With 0 bases clipped from V and 1 base from J, the junction kept 14 bases outside the gene matches. Germline V CDR1 and CDR2: KGHDR, SFDVKD. The CDR3 consists of 21 residues. Here the CDR3 reads CATSDLWSPGQRTSGANVLTF. CDR3 nucleotide sequence: TGTGCCACCAGTGATTTGTGGTCTCCGGGACAGAGAACTTCTGGGGCCAACGTCCTGACTTTC.

The table lists this clone with a count of one. CDR3 amino acids: CACPGGRGTEAFF. The CDR3 nucleotides are TGTGCCTGCCCTGGAGGACGGGGCACTGAAGCTTTCTTT. The J gene is TRBJ1-1, the V gene TRBV30; D is unresolved. Germline V gene sequence: CDR1 GTSNPN, CDR2 SVGIG (reference sequence). With 6 bases removed from V and 4 bases from J, the gap between germline ends came to 15 bases. CDR3 size: 13 residues.

J is TRBJ1-1 and V is TRBV11-1, with TRBD1 matching 10 bases. Germline V gene sequence: CDR1 SGHAT, CDR2 FQDESV (reference sequence). V lost 8 bases, J lost 3 bases, and 9 bases stayed unmatched. The CDR3 is made up of 15 amino acids. CDR3 bases: TGTGCCAGCGGCCCACGGACAGGGGGGGACACTGAAGCTTTCTTT. Translated: CASGPRTGGDTEAFF.

The rearrangement uses TRBV9 and TRBJ1-2; 10 bases are a match to TRBD1. This CDR3 has 16 amino acids. V was clipped by 0 bases and J by 0 bases; unmatched bases: 2. Germline V gene sequence: CDR1 SGDLS, CDR2 YYNGEE. The CDR3 reads CASSVGGTGANYGYTF. The CDR3 region has the DNA TGTGCCAGCAGCGTAGGCGGGACAGGGGCTAACTATGGCTACACCTTC.

V and J are TRBV3-1 (or the pseudogene TRBV3-2) and TRBJ1-1, with 9 bases identical to TRBD1. The CDR3 consists of 12 residues. Germline V gene data show CDR1 as LGHDT and CDR2 as YNNKEL (reference sequence). Losses at the gene ends were 4 bases for V and 7 bases for J; bases not matched to a gene: 1. CDR3 protein: CASSLGQGEAFF. For the CDR3, the DNA is TGTGCCAGCAGCCTGGGACAGGGTGAAGCTTTCTTT.

The chain employs TRBV19 and TRBJ1-1, with 10 bases fitting TRBD1. CDR3 length equals 17 residues. Germline loops: CDR1 LNHDA, CDR2 SQIVND (reference sequence). V gave up 5 bases and J gave up 0 bases; unmatched junction bases: 9. CDR3: CASSSGQGTSMNTEAFF. CDR3 coding DNA: TGTGCCAGTAGTTCGGGACAGGGGACTTCCATGAACACTGAAGCTTTCTTT.

The V and J genes are TRBV28 and TRBJ1-2; 7 bases fit TRBD1. The length of the CDR3 is 14 residues. Germline loops: CDR1 MDHEN, CDR2 SYDVKM. V was clipped by 5 bases and J by 3 bases; unmatched bases: 6. The CDR3 DNA sequence: TGTGCCAGCAGTCCTACAGGGGTCGACTATGGCTACACCTTC. This sequence encodes CASSPTGVDYGYTF.

This chain joins TRBV5-1 and TRBJ2-1; weak D call: TRBD2 (6 bases). Germline CDR1 and CDR2: SGHRS and YFSETQ. This CDR3 is built from 18 residues. Trimming pared 0 bases from V and 9 bases from J, leaving 25 bases between. The CDR3 region is CASSLGSGVILLYGEQFF. Written as DNA, the CDR3 is TGCGCCAGCAGCTTGGGGTCGGGAGTCATTCTTTTGTATGGTGAGCAGTTCTTC.

This chain links TRBV28 with TRBJ2-5; TRBD1 agrees at 7 bases. Germline CDR1 is MDHEN and CDR2 is SYDVKM. Unmatched junction bases numbered 11, after V lost 6 bases and J lost 4 bases. This CDR3 is built from 15 residues. The CDR3 loop reads CASRGRGQDRETQYF. For the CDR3, the DNA is TGTGCCAGCAGGGGTAGGGGGCAGGATAGAGAGACCCAGTACTTC.

The chain employs TRBV5-1 and TRBJ1-4; 10 bases align to TRBD1. Per germline, CDR1 SGHRS and CDR2 YFSETQ. This CDR3 region has 14 residues. Losses at the gene ends were 4 bases for V and 7 bases for J; bases not matched to a gene: 4. In DNA, the CDR3 is TGCGCCAGCAGCCCCCGGGACAGGGGTGAAAAACTGTTTTTT. It is translated as CASSPRDRGEKLFF. Full variable domain (missing parts from reference TRBV5-1 and TRBJ1-4): KAGVTQTPRYLIKTRGQQVTLSCSPISGHRSVSWYQQTPGQGLQFLFEYFSETQRNKGNFPGRFSGRQFSNSRSEMNVSTLELGDSALYLCASSPRDRGEKLFFGSGTQLSVL.

V usage is TRBV15 and J usage is TRBJ1-2, with 8 positions matching TRBD1. Germline V gene sequence: CDR1 LNHNV, CDR2 YYDKDF (reference sequence). V lost 3 bases and J lost 5; bases outside the gene matches: 8. The CDR3 extends over 15 amino acids. The CDR3 spells CATSRGAGGAYGYTF. The DNA of the CDR3 is TGTGCCACCAGCAGGGGTGCAGGGGGCGCGTATGGCTACACCTTC.

The chain links TRBV2 to TRBJ2-7; D remains unclear. The germline gives CDR1 SNHLY, CDR2 FYNNEI. Trimming took off 4 bases at V and 4 bases at J, with 5 bases between the two ends. The CDR3 length is 11 residues. CDR3 in amino acids: CASSVLYEQYF. The CDR3 bases are TGTGCCAGCAGTGTTCTTTACGAGCAGTACTTC. Using reference TRBV2 and TRBJ2-7 for the parts outside the CDR3, the full variable domain is EPEVTQTPSHQVTQMGQEVILRCVPISNHLYFYWYRQILGQKVEFLVSFYNNEISEKSEIFDDQFSVERPDGSNFTLKIRSTKLEDSAMYFCASSVLYEQYFGPGTRLTVT.

The genes are TRBV10-3 and TRBJ2-5, with 7 bases fitting TRBD1. Unmatched junction bases numbered 6, after V lost 9 bases and J lost 5 bases. The CDR3 runs 12 residues. Looked up from germline, CDR1 is ENHRY and CDR2 is SYGVKD. The chain's CDR3 is CAIGTEEETQYF. The CDR3, as DNA: TGTGCCATTGGGACAGAGGAGGAGACCCAGTACTTC.

The chain couples TRBV2 to TRBJ1-1; D perhaps matches TRBD1 (6 bases). The germline V gene has CDR1 SNHLY and CDR2 FYNNEI. V was clipped by 6 bases and J by 5 bases, with 16 bases between them. This CDR3 has 14 amino acids. CDR3 DNA: TGTGCCAGCAGGGTCGACAGGACCCCTACTGAAGCTTTCTTT. It yields the protein CASRVDRTPTEAFF.

The chain has TRBV27 and TRBJ1-1; D ambiguous. With 5 bases removed from V and 3 bases from J, the gap between germline ends came to 10 bases. The germline V gene has CDR1 MNHEY and CDR2 SMNVEV (reference sequence). The CDR3 spans 13 residues. The CDR3 DNA sequence: TGTGCCAGCAGTATATTGAGTTACACTGAAGCTTTCTTT. Its translation: CASSILSYTEAFF.

The chain has TRBV10-2 and TRBJ2-5; tentatively, D is TRBD1 (6 bases). This CDR3 region has 14 residues. Germline-derived CDR1 and CDR2 are WSHSY and SAAADI. The V and J ends lost 5 bases and 2 bases respectively, with 12 bases between them. This CDR3 is CASSPQRGQETQYF. The CDR3 DNA is TGCGCCAGCAGTCCACAAAGGGGGCAAGAGACCCAGTACTTC.

This clone has more than one count but fewer than ten. The chain combines TRBV2 with TRBJ1-5, with a possible D match to TRBD1 (5 bases). The length of the CDR3 is 14 residues. Germline values: CDR1 SNHLY, CDR2 FYNNEI. The V and J ends lost 7 bases and 7 bases respectively, with 17 bases between them. Here the CDR3 reads CASTSGSGWQPQHF. The CDR3 bases are TGTGCCAGCACCTCAGGGTCGGGTTGGCAGCCCCAGCATTTT.

This chain connects TRBV6-1 to TRBJ2-5, with 9 bases aligning to TRBD2. The CDR3 length is 17 residues. Germline loops: CDR1 MNHNS, CDR2 SASEGT. V shed 3 bases and J 2 bases; nucleotides not matched to a gene: 10. DNA for the CDR3: TGTGCCAGCAGTGAGTGGGGCCGGCGGGGGGGACAAGAGACCCAGTACTTC. Encoded protein: CASSEWGRRGGQETQYF.